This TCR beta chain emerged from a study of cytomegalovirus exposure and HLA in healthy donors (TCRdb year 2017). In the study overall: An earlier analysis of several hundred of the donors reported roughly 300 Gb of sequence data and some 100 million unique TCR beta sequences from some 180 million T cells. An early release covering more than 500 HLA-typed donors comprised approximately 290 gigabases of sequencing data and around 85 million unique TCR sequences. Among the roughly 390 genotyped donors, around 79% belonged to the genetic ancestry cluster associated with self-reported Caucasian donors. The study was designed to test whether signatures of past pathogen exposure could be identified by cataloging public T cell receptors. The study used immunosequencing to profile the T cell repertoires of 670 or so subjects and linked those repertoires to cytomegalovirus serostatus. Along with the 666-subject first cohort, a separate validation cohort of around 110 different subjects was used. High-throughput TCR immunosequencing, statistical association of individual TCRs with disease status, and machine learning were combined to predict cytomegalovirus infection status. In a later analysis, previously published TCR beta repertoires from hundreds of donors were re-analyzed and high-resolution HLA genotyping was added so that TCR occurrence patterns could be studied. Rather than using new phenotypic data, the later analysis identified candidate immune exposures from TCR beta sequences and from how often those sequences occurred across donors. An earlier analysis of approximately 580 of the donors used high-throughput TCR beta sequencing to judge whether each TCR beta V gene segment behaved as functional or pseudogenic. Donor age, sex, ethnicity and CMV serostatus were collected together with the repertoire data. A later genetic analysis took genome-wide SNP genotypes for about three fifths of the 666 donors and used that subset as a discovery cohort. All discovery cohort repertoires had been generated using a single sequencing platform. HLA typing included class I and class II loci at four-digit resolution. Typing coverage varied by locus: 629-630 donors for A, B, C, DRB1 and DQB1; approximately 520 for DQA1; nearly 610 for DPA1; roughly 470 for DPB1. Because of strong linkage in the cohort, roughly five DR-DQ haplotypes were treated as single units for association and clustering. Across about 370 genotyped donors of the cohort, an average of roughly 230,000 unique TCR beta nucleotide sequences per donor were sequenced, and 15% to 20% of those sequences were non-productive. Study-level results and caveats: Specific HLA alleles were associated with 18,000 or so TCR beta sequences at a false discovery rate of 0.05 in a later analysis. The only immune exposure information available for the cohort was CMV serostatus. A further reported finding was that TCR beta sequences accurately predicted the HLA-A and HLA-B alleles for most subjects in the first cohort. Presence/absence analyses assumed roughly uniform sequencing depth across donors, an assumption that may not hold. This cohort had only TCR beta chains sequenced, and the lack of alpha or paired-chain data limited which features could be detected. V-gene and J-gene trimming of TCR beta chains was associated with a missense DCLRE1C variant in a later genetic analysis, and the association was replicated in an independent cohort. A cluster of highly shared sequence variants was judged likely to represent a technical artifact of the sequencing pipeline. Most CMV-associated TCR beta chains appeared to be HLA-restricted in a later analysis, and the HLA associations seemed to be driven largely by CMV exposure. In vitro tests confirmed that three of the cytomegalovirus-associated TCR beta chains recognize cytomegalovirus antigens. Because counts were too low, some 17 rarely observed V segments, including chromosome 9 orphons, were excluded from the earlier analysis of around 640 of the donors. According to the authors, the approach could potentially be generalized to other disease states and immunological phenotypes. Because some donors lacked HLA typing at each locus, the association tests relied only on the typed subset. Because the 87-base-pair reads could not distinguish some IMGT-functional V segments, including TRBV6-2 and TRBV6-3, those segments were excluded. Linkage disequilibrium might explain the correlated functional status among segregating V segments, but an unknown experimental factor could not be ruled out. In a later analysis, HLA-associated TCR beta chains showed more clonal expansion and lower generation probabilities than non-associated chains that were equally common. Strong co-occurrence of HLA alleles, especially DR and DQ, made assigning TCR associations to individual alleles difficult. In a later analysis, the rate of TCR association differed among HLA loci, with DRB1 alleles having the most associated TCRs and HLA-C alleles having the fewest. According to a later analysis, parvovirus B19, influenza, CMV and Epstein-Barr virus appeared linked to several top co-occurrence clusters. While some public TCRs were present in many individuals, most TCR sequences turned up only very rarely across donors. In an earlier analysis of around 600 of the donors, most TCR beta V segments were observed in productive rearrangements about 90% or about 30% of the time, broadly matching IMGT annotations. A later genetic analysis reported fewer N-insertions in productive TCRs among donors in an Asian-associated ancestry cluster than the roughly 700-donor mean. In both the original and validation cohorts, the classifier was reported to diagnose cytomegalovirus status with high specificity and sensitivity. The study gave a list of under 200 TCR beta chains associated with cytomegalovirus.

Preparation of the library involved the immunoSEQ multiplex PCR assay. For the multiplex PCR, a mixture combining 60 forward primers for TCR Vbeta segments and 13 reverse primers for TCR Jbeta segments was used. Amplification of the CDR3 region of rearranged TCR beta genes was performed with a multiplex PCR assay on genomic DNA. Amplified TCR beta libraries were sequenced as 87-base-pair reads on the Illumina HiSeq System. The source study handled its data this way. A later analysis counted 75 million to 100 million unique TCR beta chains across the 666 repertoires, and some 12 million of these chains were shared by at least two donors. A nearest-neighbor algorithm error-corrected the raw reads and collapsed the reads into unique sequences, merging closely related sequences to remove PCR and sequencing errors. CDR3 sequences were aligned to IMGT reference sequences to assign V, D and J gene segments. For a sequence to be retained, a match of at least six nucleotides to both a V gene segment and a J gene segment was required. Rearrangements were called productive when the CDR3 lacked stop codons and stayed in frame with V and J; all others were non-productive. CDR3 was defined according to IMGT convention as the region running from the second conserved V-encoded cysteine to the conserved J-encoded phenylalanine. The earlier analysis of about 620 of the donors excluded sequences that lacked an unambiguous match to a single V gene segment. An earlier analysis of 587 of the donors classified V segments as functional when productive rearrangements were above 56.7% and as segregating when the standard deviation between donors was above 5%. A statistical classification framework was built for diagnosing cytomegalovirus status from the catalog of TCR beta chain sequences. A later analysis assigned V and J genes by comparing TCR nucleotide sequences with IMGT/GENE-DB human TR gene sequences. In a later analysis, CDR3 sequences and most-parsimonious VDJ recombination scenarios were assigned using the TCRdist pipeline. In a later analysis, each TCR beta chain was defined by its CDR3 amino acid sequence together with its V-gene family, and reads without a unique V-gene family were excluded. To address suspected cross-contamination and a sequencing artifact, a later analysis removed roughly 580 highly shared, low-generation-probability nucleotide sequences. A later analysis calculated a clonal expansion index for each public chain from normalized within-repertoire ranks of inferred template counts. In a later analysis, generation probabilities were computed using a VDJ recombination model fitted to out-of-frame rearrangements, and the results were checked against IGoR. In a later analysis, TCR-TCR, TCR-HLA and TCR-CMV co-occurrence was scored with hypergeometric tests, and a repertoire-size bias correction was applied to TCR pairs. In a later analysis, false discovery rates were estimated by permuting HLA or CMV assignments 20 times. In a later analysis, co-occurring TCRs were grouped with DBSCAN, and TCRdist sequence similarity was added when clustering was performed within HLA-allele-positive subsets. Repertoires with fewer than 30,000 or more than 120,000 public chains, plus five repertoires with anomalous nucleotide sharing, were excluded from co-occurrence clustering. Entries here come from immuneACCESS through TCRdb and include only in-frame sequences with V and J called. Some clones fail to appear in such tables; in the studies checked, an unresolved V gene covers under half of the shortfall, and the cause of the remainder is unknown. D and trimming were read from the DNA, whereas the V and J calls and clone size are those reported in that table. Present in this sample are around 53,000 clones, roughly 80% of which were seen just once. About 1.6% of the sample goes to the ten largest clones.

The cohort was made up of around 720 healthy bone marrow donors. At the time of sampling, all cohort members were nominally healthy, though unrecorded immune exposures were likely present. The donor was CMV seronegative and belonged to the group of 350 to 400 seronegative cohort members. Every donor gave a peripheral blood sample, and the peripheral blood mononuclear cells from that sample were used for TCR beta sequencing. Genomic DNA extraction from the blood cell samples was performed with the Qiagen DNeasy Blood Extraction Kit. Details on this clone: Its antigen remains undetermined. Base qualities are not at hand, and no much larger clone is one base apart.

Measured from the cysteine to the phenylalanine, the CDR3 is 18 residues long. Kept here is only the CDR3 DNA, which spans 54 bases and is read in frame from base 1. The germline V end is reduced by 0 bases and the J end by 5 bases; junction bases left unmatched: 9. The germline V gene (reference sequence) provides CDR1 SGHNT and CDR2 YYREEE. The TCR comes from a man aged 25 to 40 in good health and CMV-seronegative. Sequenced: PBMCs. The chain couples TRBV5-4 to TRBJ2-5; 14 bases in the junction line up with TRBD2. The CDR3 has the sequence CASSLAVTSGGGYETQYF. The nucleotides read TGTGCCAGCAGCTTGGCCGTGACTAGCGGGGGGGGGTATGAGACCCAGTACTTC.